This TCR beta chain is from a study of sequential checkpoint blockade in melanoma. Germline V gene lookup returns CDR1 SEHNR and CDR2 FQNEAQ (reference sequence). The J segment lost 3 bases and the V segment lost 2 bases, leaving 1 base of the junction unmatched. The CDR3 is 13 amino acids. TCRdb keeps only in-frame clones here, not all; method: immunoSEQ multiplex PCR. Found here are around 8,000 clones, about three fifths of them singletons; the top ten hold 40% to 60%. Treatment in this sample: randomized to nivolumab then ipilimumab (arm A) or the reverse (arm B). The source material was CD8+ T cells sorted from blood (inferred from file names), sampled from a patient given nivolumab and ipilimumab in sequence. This chain connects TRBV7-9 to TRBJ2-7; 7 bases are a match to TRBD1. The clonotype was recovered from a human patient with melanoma. Some clones in this sample may be carry-over from other donors' samples. The CDR3 spells CASSLNRGYEQYF. In DNA, the CDR3 is TGTGCCAGCAGCTTAAACAGGGGCTACGAGCAGTACTTC.